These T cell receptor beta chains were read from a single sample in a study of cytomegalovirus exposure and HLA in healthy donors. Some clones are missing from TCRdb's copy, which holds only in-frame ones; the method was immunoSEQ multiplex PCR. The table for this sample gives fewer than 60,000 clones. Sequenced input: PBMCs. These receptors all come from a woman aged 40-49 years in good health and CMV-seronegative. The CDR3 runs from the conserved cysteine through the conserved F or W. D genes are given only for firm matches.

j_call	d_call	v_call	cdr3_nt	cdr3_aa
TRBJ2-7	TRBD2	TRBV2	TGTGCCAGCAGCCCGAAACTAGCGGGGGGGCCTTGGGAGCAGTACTTC	CASSPKLAGGPWEQYF
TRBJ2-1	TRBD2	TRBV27	TGTGCCAGCAGAGGGACTAAAGCCGTCCATGAGCAGTTCTTC	CASRGTKAVHEQFF
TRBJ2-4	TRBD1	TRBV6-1	TGTGCCAGCAGTGATGGAGGGACAGGGTGGAAAAACATTCAGTACTTC	CASSDGGTGWKNIQYF
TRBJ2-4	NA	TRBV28	TGTGCCAGCAGTTTATTCTCAGGGGTGAACATTCAGTACTTC	CASSLFSGVNIQYF
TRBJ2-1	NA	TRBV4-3	TGCGCCAGCAGCCAAGGGCAGGGGTCCTACAATGAGCAGTTCTTC	CASSQGQGSYNEQFF
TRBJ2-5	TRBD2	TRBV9	TGTGCCAGCAGCGTAGGTGTGCTAGCGGGGGGGCATGACCAAGAGACCCAGTACTTC	CASSVGVLAGGHDQETQYF
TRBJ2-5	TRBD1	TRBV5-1	TGCGCCAGCAGCTTGGGGGGACAGGGGAAGGAGACCCAGTACTTC	CASSLGGQGKETQYF
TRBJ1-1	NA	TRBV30	TGTGCCTGGAGTGTACTTGGGGGGTACACTGAAGCTTTCTTT	CAWSVLGGYTEAFF
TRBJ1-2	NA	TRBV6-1	TGTGCCAGCACCCTGGCGAGGTATGATGGCTACACCTTC	CASTLARYDGYTF
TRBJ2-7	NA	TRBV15	TGTGCCACCAGGGATGGGGGACCCGGGACTCTGTACGAGCAGTACTTC	CATRDGGPGTLYEQYF
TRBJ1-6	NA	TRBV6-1	TGTACCAGTGAACAGGGAAGGGCAAATTCACCCCTACACTTT	CTSEQGRANSPLHF
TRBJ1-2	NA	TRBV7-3	TGTGCCAGCAGCCTCCAGACAACCGTTGGGCAGGGCCTCTATGGCTACACCTTC	CASSLQTTVGQGLYGYTF
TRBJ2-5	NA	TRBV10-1	TGCGCCAGCAGTCCCGGGTCTACCCCGCGAGAGACCCAGTACTTC	CASSPGSTPRETQYF
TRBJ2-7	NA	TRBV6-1	TGTGCCAGCAGACAGGCTCCCGCCTACGAGCAGTACTTC	CASRQAPAYEQYF
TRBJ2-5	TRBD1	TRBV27	TGTGCCAGCAGTCCGCTAGGACAGGGGGAAGAGACCCAGTACTTC	CASSPLGQGEETQYF
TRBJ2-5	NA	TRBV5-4	TGTGCCAGCAGCCCCAACTTACAGGGAAGCGAGACCCAGTACTTC	CASSPNLQGSETQYF
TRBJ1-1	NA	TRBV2	TGTGCCAGCACCACTGGGGGGGCGAACACTGAAGCTTTCTTT	CASTTGGANTEAFF
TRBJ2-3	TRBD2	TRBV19	TGTGCCAGTAGTACGGCTAGCGGGGGAACAGATACGCAGTATTTT	CASSTASGGTDTQYF
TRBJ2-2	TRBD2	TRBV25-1	TGTGCCAGCAGCCTCGGGACTAGCGGATACACCGGGGAGCTGTTTTTT	CASSLGTSGYTGELFF
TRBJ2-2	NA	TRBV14	TGTGCCAGCAGCCGCCGGTTCGGACAGACAAATATCCAGAACACCGGGGAGCTGTTTTTT	CASSRRFGQTNIQNTGELFF
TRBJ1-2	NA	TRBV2	TGTGCCAGCAGTGAAGCCGGGACACAACTTAACTATGGCTACACCTTC	CASSEAGTQLNYGYTF
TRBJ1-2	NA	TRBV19	TGTGCCAGTAGTCCGGGTGGCAGTGAGGCGGGCTACACCTTC	CASSPGGSEAGYTF
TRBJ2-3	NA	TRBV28	TGTGCCAGCAGTTTCTCCGGAGGCACAGATACGCAGTATTTT	CASSFSGGTDTQYF
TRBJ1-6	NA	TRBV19	TGTGCCAGCAGGACAGAGATCTATAATTCACCCCTCCACTTT	CASRTEIYNSPLHF
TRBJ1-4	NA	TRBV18	TGTGCCAGCTCACCACAGGTGCCAGGGCCCGGAGGGGAAAAACTGTTTTTT	CASSPQVPGPGGEKLFF
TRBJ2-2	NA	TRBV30	TGTGCCTGGAAATGGGGCCTCACCGGGGAGCTGTTTTTT	CAWKWGLTGELFF
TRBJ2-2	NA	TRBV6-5	TGTGCCAGCAGTTACGTTACAGGGACGAACACCGGGGAGCTGTTTTTT	CASSYVTGTNTGELFF
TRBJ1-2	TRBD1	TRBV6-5	TGTGCCAGCAGTGACAACGGACAGGGTGGGGGCTACACCTTC	CASSDNGQGGGYTF
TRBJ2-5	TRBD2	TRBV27	TGTGCCAGCAGTTTTGAGCTAGCGGGGGGAAAGAAAGAGACCCAGTACTTC	CASSFELAGGKKETQYF
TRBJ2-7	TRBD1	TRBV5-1	TGCGCCAGCAGCTTCGGTGTAGGGACAGGGGCCTACGAGCAGTACTTC	CASSFGVGTGAYEQYF
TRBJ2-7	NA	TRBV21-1	TGTGCCAGCAGCAACCGGGACAGGGACTACGAGCAGTACTTC	CASSNRDRDYEQYF
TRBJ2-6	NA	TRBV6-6	TGTGCCAGCATCCCGGGACTTCCTGGGGCCAACGTCCTGACTTTC	CASIPGLPGANVLTF
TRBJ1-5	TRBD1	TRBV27	TGTGCCAGCAGTTTTCAGGGGGTTGGGCAGCCCCAGCATTTT	CASSFQGVGQPQHF
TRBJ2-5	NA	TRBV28	TGTGCCAGCAGTGACGGGACTCAAGAGACCCAGTACTTC	CASSDGTQETQYF
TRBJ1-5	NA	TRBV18	TGTGCCAGCTCACCCGGCAGGAATAGCAATCAGCCCCAGCATTTT	CASSPGRNSNQPQHF
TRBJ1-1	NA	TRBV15	TGTGCCACCAGCAGAGATCAGTGGGGGGGAACTGAAGCTTTCTTT	CATSRDQWGGTEAFF
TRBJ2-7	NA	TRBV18	TGTGCCAGCTCACCACAGGAGAGCTCCTACGAGCAGTACTTC	CASSPQESSYEQYF
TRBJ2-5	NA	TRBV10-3	TGTGCCATCAGTGTAGGCGGGGAAGGCCAAGAGACCCAGTACTTC	CAISVGGEGQETQYF
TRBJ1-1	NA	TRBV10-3	TGTGCCATCAGTGAGTCGAGGGACACTGAAGCTTTCTTT	CAISESRDTEAFF